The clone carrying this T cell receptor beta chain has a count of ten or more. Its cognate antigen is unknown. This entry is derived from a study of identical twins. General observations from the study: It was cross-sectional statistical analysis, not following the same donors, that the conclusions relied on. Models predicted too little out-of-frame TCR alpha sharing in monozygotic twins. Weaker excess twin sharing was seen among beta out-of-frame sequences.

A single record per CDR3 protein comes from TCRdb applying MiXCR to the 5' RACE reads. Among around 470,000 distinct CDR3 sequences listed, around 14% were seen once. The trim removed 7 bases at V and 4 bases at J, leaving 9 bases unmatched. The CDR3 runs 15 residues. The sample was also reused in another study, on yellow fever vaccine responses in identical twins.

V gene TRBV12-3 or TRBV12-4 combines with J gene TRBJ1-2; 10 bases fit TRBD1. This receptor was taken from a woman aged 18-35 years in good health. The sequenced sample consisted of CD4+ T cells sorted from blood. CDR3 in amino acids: CASTQTWTGGYGYTF. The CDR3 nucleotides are TGTGCCAGCACTCAGACGTGGACAGGGGGCTATGGCTACACCTTC.